What follows is one TCR beta chain and its context. This record belongs to a study of shared clonotypes between healthy human individuals. V was trimmed by 2 bases and J by 7 bases, leaving 11 bases between them. CDR3 length equals 13 residues. Germline V gene data show CDR1 as MDHEN and CDR2 as SYDVKM. Here immunoSEQ multiplex PCR was the method, and the copy in TCRdb shows in-frame clones only, minus some. The sample yields fewer than 2.5 million clones, 93% seen once. The receptor was derived from a man aged 18 to 30 in good health. Some clones in this sample may be carry-over from other donors' samples. The material sequenced was naive CD4+ T cells from PBMCs. The subset: CD45RA+ positively selected. The chain couples TRBV28 to TRBJ1-2; the D gene is possibly TRBD1 (5 bases). CDR3: CASSLPAGIGYTF. For the CDR3, the DNA is TGTGCCAGCAGTTTACCCGCAGGGATTGGCTACACCTTC.